The clone carrying this TCR beta chain was picked up many times. The antigen is undetermined. TCRdb independently ran MiXCR on the RT-PCR reads; one entry per CDR3 protein. The table includes hundreds of thousands of distinct CDR3 sequences, under 9% detected once. Germline loops: CDR1 SQVTM, CDR2 ANQGSEA. V was pared by 2 bases and J by 3 bases, with 15 bases between. The CDR3 loop spans 15 amino acids. The source of the sample is a study of response to subunit inactivated influenza vaccine. Study-wide points: New T cells are recruited in small numbers by each seasonal influenza vaccination, according to the authors' suggestion.

The clonotype comes from a man aged 45 to 75 who received an inactivated influenza vaccine. This chain connects TRBV29-1 to TRBJ2-3, with no clear D. The specimen comprised PBMCs from blood, sampled less than 25 months after vaccination. The CDR3 DNA is TGCAGCGTTGAAATTGATTTCCGTCGGACAGATACGCAGTATTTT. Encoded protein: CSVEIDFRRTDTQYF.